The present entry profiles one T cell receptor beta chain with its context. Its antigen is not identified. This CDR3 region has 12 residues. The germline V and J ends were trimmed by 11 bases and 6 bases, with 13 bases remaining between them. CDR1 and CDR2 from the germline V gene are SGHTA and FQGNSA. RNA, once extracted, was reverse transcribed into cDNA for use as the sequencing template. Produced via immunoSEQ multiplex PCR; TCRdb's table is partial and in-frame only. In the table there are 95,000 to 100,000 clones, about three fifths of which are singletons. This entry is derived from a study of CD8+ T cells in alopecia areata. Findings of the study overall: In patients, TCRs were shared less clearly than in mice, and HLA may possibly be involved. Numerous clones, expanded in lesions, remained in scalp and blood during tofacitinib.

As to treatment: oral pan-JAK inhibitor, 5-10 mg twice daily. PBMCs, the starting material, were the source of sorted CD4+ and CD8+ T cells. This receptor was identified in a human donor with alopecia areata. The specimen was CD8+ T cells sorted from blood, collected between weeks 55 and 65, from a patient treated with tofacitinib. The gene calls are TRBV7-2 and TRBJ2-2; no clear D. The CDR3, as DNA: TGTGCCTCCTCCCAAATCGCCGGGGAGCTGTTTTTT. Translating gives CASSQIAGELFF.